This T cell receptor beta chain was retrieved from a study of T cells in Graves' hyperthyroidism and ophthalmopathy (dated by TCRdb to between 2018 and 2021). Describing the broader study: Peripheral blood was collected at initial diagnosis, before any treatment. TCR V-J signatures able to tell the groups apart were searched for in a discovery cohort of approximately 95 patients, of whom fewer than 45 had Graves' ophthalmopathy and 55 to 60 had stable Graves' hyperthyroidism. Prospective prediction of ophthalmopathy was tested in an independent validation cohort consisting of 18 hyperthyroidism patients and about 17 patients who later progressed to ophthalmopathy. For training and testing, the roughly 93 patients in the discovery cohort were randomly divided in a 7:3 ratio. In addition, the study compared T-cell repertoires in thyroid tissue and in blood from roughly 6 Graves' hyperthyroidism patients. After sampling, hyperthyroidism patients received methimazole starting at 30 mg daily, and ophthalmopathy patients received high-dose intravenous methylprednisolone. According to the paper, TCR Vbeta CDR3 sequencing was carried out on about 140 peripheral blood samples, which came from about 45 ophthalmopathy, around 74 hyperthyroidism and approximately 17 progressor patients. Broad study findings and their caveats: In cross-validation, a model built on a 13 V-J signature told ophthalmopathy apart from stable hyperthyroidism with just under 90% sensitivity and roughly 83% specificity, and in testing the same model reached 80%/75%. Most expanded thyroid clonotypes (frequency above 0.001) were also found in blood, which suggests that blood repertoires may mirror thyroid immune responses. During validation, the model predicted progression to ophthalmopathy a median of about 6.3 months ahead of onset, with more than 55% sensitivity and 72% to 80% specificity. No statistical method was used to set the sample size in advance, and investigators knew the group allocation.

Germline trimming amounts to 0 bases on V and 4 bases on J, with 5 as the count of junction bases outside the gene matches. As encoded in the germline V gene (reference sequence), CDR1 is DFQATT while CDR2 is SNEGSKA. There are 15 amino acids in the CDR3, from cysteine to phenylalanine inclusive. The entry retains the CDR3 DNA only, 45 bases that are in frame from base 1. Points on this clonotype: Its antigen target is currently unknown. Base qualities are missing; no much larger clone stands one base away.

TCR beta CDR3 regions were amplified from RNA transcripts. For the first round of RT-PCR on the TCR CDR3, the HTBI primer set was used together with the Qiagen OneStep RT-PCR kit. The libraries were constructed in a second round of multiplex PCR and then size-selected and purified. Sequencing of the libraries was done on an Illumina HiSeq2000 using paired-end 100 bp reads. As for the original processing: SOAPnuke was used to process the raw data, with reads discarded if the reads contained adapters or uncalled bases, had a mean Phred below 15, or lacked an exact constant-primer or identifier match. COPE v1.2.5 was used to merge high-quality paired reads, and clonotypes were defined as unique nucleotide sequences. MiTCR v1.1 was used to align the clonotypes against IMGT TRBV, TRBD and TRBJ reference segments. Only V-J combinations with frequency above 0.0001, covering 99% to 99.2% of repertoires, were analysed. The TCS score was defined as the ratio of F50 (clonal expansion) to E x V (chaos), calculated using BLOSUM62-based TCRdist between CDR3 peptides within each V-J. Welch's t-statistics and random forest reduced some 510 V-J features to 13, which were used in a naive Bayes classifier (R e1071). The public reads were run again by TCRdb, first through fastp at Q25 and then through MiXCR, and only productive beta chains were kept. Each CDR3 protein appears once, grouped with its most common genes and DNA. The V and J calls, along with clone size, are taken from TCRdb and not from the paper's own processing. The sample table lists about 360,000 distinct CDR3 sequences, roughly 13% of them with a count of one. Less than 25% of the sample is held by the ten biggest clonotypes.

Hyperthyroidism patients were newly diagnosed, had a disease duration of under 2 months, and were aged 18 to 65 years. Patients with uncontrolled infections, other autoimmune diseases, pregnancy or lactation were excluded. Diagnoses were based on clinical symptoms, serum thyroxine and TRAb, thyroid ultrasound and orbital computed tomography. Blood from progressor patients was collected at the time of first diagnosis with hyperthyroidism, before any ophthalmopathy symptoms had appeared. PBMCs were separated from roughly 9.3 ml of fresh peripheral blood using Ficoll-Paque density gradient centrifugation. Progressor patients were defined as those initially diagnosed with Graves' hyperthyroidism in whom ophthalmopathy developed during follow-up. Total RNA was extracted with Trizol reagent, and quality was checked on an Agilent 2100 Bioanalyzer.

This TCR came from a man aged 25 to 40 with Graves' hyperthyroidism that later progressed to Graves' ophthalmopathy. The sequencing sample was made of blood. The sequence links TRBV20-1 to TRBJ2-7; a stretch of 11 junction bases matches TRBD2. Read as DNA, the sequence is TGCAGTGCTAGAGATCTGGCTAGCGGGGGGTACGAGCAGTACTTC. Its translation is CSARDLASGGYEQYF.